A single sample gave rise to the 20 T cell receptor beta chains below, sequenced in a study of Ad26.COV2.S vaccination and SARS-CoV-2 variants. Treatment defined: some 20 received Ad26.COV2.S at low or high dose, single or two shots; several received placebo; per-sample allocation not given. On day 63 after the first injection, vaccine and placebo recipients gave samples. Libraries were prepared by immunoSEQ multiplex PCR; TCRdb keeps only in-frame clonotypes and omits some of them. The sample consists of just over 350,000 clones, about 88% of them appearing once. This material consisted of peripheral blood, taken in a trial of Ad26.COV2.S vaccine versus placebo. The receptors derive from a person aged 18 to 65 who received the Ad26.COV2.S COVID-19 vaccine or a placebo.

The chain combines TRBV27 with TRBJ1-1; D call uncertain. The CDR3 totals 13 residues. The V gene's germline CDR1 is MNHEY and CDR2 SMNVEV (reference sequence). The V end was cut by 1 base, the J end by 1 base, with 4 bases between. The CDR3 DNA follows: TGTGCCAGCAGTTTATGGACGAACACTGAAGCTTTCTTT. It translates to CASSLWTNTEAFF.

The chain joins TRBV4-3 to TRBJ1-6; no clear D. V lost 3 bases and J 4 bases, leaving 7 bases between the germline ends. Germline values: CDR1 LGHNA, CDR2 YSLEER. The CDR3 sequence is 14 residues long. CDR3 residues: CASSQGRYNSPLHF. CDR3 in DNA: TGCGCCAGCAGCCAGGGCCGTTATAATTCACCCCTCCACTTT.

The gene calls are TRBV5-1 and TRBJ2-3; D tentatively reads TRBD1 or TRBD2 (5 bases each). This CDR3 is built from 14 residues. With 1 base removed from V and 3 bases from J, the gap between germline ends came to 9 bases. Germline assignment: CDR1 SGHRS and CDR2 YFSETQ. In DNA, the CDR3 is TGCGCCAGCAGCTTGTCTGGGGGAACAGATACGCAGTATTTT. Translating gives CASSLSGGTDTQYF. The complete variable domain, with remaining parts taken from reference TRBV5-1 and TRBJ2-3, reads KAGVTQTPRYLIKTRGQQVTLSCSPISGHRSVSWYQQTPGQGLQFLFEYFSETQRNKGNFPGRFSGRQFSNSRSEMNVSTLELGDSALYLCASSLSGGTDTQYFGPGTRLTVL.

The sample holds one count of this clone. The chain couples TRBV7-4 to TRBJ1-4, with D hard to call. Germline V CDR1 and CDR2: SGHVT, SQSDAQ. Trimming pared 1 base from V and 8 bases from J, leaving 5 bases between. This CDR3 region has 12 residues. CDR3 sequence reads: CASSLVREKLFF. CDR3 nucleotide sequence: TGTGCCAGCAGCTTAGTCAGGGAAAAACTGTTTTTT.

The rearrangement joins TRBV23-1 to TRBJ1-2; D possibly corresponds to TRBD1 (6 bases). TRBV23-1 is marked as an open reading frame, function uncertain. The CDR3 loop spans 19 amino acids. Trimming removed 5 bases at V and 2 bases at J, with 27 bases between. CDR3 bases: TGCGCCAGCAGTTCAATAGGTCAGGGGAATTCGCCTGTCAACTATGGCTACACCTTC. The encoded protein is CASSSIGQGNSPVNYGYTF.

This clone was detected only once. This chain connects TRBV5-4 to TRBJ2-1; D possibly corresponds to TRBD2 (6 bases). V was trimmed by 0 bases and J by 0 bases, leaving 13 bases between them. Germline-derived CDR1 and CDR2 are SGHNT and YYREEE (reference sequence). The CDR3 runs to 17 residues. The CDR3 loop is CASSLVGWRDSYNEQFF. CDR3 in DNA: TGTGCCAGCAGCTTGGTGGGCTGGCGGGACTCCTACAATGAGCAGTTCTTC.

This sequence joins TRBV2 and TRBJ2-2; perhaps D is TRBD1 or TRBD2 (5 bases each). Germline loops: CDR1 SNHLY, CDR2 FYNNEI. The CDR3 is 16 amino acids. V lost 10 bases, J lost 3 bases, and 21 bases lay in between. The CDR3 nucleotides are TGTGCCATTCCGGGACGAAATTTTAAGGACACCGGGGAGCTGTTTTTT. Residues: CAIPGRNFKDTGELFF.

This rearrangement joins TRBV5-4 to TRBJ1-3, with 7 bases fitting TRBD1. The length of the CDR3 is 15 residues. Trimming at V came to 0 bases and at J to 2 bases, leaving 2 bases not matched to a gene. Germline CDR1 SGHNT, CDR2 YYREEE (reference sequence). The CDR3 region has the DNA TGTGCCAGCAGCTTGGGGACAGGTGCTGGAAACACCATATATTTT. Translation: CASSLGTGAGNTIYF.

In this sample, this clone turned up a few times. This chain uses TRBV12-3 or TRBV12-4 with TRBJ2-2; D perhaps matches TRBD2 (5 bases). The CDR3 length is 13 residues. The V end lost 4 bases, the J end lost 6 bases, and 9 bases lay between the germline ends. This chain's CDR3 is CASSSGNSGELFF. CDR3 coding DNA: TGTGCCAGCAGTTCCGGGAATTCCGGGGAGCTGTTTTTT.

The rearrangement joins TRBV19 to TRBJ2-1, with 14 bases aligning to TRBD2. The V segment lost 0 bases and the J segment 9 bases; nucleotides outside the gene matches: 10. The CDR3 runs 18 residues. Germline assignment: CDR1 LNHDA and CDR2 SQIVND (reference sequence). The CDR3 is CASSIDLWRLAGGGEQFF. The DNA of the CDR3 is TGTGCCAGTAGTATAGATCTATGGAGACTAGCGGGAGGGGGTGAGCAGTTCTTC.

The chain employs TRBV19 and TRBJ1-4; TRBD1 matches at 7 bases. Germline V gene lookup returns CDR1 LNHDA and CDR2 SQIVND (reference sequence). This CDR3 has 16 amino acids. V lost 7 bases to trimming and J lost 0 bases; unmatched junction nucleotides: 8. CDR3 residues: CASKRQGLATNEKLFF. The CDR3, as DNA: TGTGCCAGTAAACGACAGGGCCTTGCAACTAATGAAAAACTGTTTTTT.

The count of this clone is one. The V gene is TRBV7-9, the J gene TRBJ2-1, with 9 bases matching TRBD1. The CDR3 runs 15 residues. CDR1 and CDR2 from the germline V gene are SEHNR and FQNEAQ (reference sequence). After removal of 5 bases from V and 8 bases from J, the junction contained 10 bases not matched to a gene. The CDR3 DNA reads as TGTGCCAGCAGCCTCGGACAGGGGAGAGCCGATGAGCAGTTCTTC. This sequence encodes CASSLGQGRADEQFF. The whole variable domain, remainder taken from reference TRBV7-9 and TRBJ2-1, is DTGVSQNPRHKITKRGQNVTFRCDPISEHNRLYWYRQTLGQGPEFLTYFQNEAQLEKSRLLSDRFSAERPKGSFSTLEIQRTEQGDSAMYLCASSLGQGRADEQFFGPGTRLTVL.

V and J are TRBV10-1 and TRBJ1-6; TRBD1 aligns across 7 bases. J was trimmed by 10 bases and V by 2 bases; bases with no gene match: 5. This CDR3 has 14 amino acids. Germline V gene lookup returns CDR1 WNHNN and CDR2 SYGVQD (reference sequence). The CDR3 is CASSEHRQGSPLHF. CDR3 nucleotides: TGCGCCAGCAGTGAGCACCGACAGGGATCACCCCTCCACTTT.

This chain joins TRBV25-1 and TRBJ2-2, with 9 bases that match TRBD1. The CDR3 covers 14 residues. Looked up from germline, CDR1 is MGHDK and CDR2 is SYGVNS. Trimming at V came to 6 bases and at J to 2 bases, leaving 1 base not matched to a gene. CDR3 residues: CASRGQGNTGELFF. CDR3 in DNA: TGTGCCAGCAGGGGACAGGGAAACACCGGGGAGCTGTTTTTT.

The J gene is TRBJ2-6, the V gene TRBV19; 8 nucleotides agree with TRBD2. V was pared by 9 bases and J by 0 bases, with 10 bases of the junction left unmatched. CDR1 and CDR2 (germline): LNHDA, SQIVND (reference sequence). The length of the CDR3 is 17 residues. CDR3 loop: CASSREGPSSGANVLTF. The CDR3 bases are TGTGCCAGCAGCCGGGAGGGCCCAAGCTCTGGGGCCAACGTCCTGACTTTC.

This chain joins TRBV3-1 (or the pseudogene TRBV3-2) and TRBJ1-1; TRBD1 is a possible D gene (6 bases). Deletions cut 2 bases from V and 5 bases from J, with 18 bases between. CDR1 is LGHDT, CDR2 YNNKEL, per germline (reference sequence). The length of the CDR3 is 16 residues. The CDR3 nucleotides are TGTGCCAGCAGCCAATACAACAGGGTAGCGGGGACTGAAGCTTTCTTT. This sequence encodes CASSQYNRVAGTEAFF.

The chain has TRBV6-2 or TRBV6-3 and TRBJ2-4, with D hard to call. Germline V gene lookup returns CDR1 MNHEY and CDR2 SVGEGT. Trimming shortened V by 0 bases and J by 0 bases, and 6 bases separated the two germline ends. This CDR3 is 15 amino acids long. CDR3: CASSYSPVAKNIQYF. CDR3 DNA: TGTGCCAGCAGTTACTCTCCAGTAGCCAAAAACATTCAGTACTTC.

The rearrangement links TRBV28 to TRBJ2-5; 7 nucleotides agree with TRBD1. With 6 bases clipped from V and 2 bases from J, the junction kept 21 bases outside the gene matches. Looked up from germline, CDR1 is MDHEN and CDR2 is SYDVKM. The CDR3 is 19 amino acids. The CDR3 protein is CASSGTAIWVRAQQETQYF. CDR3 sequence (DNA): TGTGCCAGCAGCGGGACAGCCATATGGGTCCGGGCCCAGCAAGAGACCCAGTACTTC.

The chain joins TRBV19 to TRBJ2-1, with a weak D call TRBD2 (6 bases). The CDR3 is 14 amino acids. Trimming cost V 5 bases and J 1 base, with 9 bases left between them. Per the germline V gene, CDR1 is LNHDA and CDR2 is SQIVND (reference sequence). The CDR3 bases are TGTGCCAGTAGTTTGGAGGGTTCCTACAATGAGCAGTTCTTC. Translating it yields CASSLEGSYNEQFF. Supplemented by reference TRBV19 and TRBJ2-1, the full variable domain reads DGGITQSPKYLFRKEGQNVTLSCEQNLNHDAMYWYRQDPGQGLRLIYYSQIVNDFQKGDIAEGYSVSREKKESFPLTVTSAQKNPTAFYLCASSLEGSYNEQFFGPGTRLTVL.

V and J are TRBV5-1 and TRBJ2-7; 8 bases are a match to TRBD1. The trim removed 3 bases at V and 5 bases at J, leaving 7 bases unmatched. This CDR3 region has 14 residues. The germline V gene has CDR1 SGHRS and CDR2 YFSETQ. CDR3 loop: CASSSTGEVDEQYF. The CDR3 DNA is TGCGCCAGCAGCTCGACAGGGGAAGTCGACGAGCAGTACTTC.